This T cell receptor (beta chain) was sequenced during a study of cytomegalovirus exposure and HLA in healthy donors. 60 Vbeta and 13 Jbeta primers were used in PCR. The authors' processing: Approximately 10 million shared chains were among 80 million or so unique TCR beta chains counted in a later analysis. Clones were read by immunoSEQ multiplex PCR, and TCRdb kept only the in-frame ones, dropping some. The V and J calls and clone size were taken over from that table, and D and trimming were inferred from the DNA. The sample consists of 140,000 to 150,000 clones, about 80% of them appearing once. The trim removed 5 bases at V and 5 bases at J, leaving 11 bases unmatched. This CDR3 is built from 16 residues. Germline lookup yields CDR1 MNHEY and CDR2 SMNVEV (reference sequence). General study findings and limits: Using the classifier, cytomegalovirus status was reportedly diagnosed with high specificity and sensitivity. Rarity held for most TCR sequences, but there were some public TCRs that occurred in many donors.

About this clone itself: The antigen remains unidentified.

The chain couples TRBV27 to TRBJ2-1; 8 bases map to TRBD1. Specimen: PBMCs. The receptor comes from a woman aged 60-70 years in good health and CMV-seropositive. CDR3 amino acids: CASSPDWDRTNNEQFF. The DNA for the CDR3 is TGTGCCAGCAGTCCGGATTGGGACAGGACCAACAATGAGCAGTTCTTC.